These 9 T cell receptor beta chains came from one sample sequenced in a study of cytomegalovirus exposure and HLA in healthy donors. PCR involved 60 Vbeta and 13 Jbeta primers. The protocol was immunoSEQ multiplex PCR, while the TCRdb copy is restricted to in-frame clones and leaves out a portion. Here the sample spans 200,000 to 250,000 clones, about 80% being singletons. The material sequenced was PBMCs. The source of these receptors is a woman between 35 and 50 years old in good health and CMV-seronegative.

The count of this clone is one. The chain employs TRBV5-4 and TRBJ1-3; 8 nucleotides line up with TRBD1. The trim removed 0 bases at V and 5 bases at J, leaving 1 base unmatched. Germline V CDR1 and CDR2: SGHNT, YYREEE (reference sequence). This CDR3 contains 14 residues. The CDR3 reads CASSLGQGRNTIYF. The CDR3 DNA reads as TGTGCCAGCAGCTTGGGACAGGGGAGAAACACCATATATTTT.

This rearrangement joins TRBV6-5 to TRBJ1-3; D possibly corresponds to TRBD1 (5 bases). This CDR3 is built from 12 residues. Trimming took 7 bases from V and 2 from J, leaving 6 bases between them. Germline V gene lookup returns CDR1 MNHEY and CDR2 SVGAGI. CDR3 in amino acids: CASTGPGNTIYF. DNA for the CDR3: TGTGCCAGCACAGGGCCTGGAAACACCATATATTTT.

This chain uses TRBV2 with TRBJ2-5; possibly TRBD2 for D (7 bases). The CDR3 loop spans 13 amino acids. Germline CDR1 is SNHLY and CDR2 is FYNNEI. Trimming shortened V by 7 bases and J by 4 bases, and 13 bases separated the two germline ends. CDR3 DNA sequence: TGTGCCAGCACCCCGGGGGGCACAGAGACCCAGTACTTC. Residues: CASTPGGTETQYF.

Comment on this clone: The junction and the germline gene differ at one end; a read error may be behind it. The chain couples TRBV7-9 to TRBJ1-1; 8 nucleotides align to TRBD1. Germline V lookup: CDR1 SEHNR, CDR2 FQNEAQ (reference sequence). CDR3 length: 12 residues. The CDR3 is CSSSPTGEEAFF. DNA for the CDR3: TGTTCCAGCAGCCCGACAGGGGAAGAAGCTTTCTTT.

The chain recombines TRBV10-2 with TRBJ1-5; no clear D gene. V lost 3 bases and J lost 7, with 16 bases in between. Per the germline V gene, CDR1 is WSHSY and CDR2 is SAAADI. This CDR3 contains 15 residues. CDR3 residues: CASSDRSVEAQPQHF. CDR3 in DNA: TGCGCCAGCAGTGATCGGTCCGTCGAGGCACAGCCCCAGCATTTT.

This chain links TRBV2 with TRBJ1-2; D unclear. Germline CDR1 is SNHLY and CDR2 is FYNNEI. V lost 6 bases and J 7 bases, leaving 15 bases between the germline ends. CDR3 length: 13 residues. The CDR3 loop is CASRRASYGGYTF. CDR3 nucleotide sequence: TGTGCCAGCAGGCGGGCCTCCTACGGTGGCTACACCTTC.

This sequence joins TRBV19 and TRBJ2-5, with D maybe TRBD1 (5 bases). Germline assignment: CDR1 LNHDA and CDR2 SQIVND (reference sequence). The CDR3 covers 15 residues. V was clipped by 4 bases and J by 4 bases, with 16 bases between them. CDR3 sequence reads: CASSRNQGVGETQYF. DNA for the CDR3: TGTGCCAGTAGTAGAAACCAAGGGGTAGGAGAGACCCAGTACTTC.

The chain employs TRBV15 and TRBJ1-2; 10 positions agree with TRBD1. The CDR3 spans 15 residues. Germline trimming cut 4 bases from V and 4 bases from J; bases unmatched to any gene: 6. The germline gives CDR1 LNHNV, CDR2 YYDKDF (reference sequence). The chain's CDR3 is CATSKTGGAVYGYTF. The DNA of the CDR3 is TGTGCCACCAGCAAGACAGGGGGCGCGGTCTATGGCTACACCTTC.

A note on this clone: The junction departs from the called germline gene at one end, perhaps through a read error. Within the sample, other DNA sequences also encode this same CDR3. This chain joins TRBV15 and TRBJ1-5, with D perhaps TRBD1 (6 bases). This CDR3 contains 14 residues. The V gene's germline CDR1 is LNHNV and CDR2 YYDKDF (reference sequence). This CDR3 is CATSRGQFNQPQHF. The CDR3 DNA sequence: TGTGCCACCAGTAGAGGACAGTTCAATCAGCCCCAGCATTTT. Filled out from reference TRBV15 and TRBJ1-5, the complete variable domain reads DAMVIQNPRYQVTQFGKPVTLSCSQTLNHNVMYWYQQKSSQAPKLLFHYYDKDFNNEADTPDNFQSRRPNTSFCFLDIRSPGLGDTAMYLCATSRGQFNQPQHFGDGTRLSIL.